The text below deals with one T cell receptor beta chain. Its antigen is still unknown. V shed 3 bases and J shed 1 base, with 13 bases lying between them. CDR1 is MDHEN, CDR2 SYDVKM, per germline. This CDR3 has 15 residues. This specimen comes from a study of cytomegalovirus exposure and HLA in healthy donors. Overall study results and limits: Several of the most significant clusters were apparently associated with common viral pathogens in a later analysis. Immune exposure data for these donors was limited to CMV serostatus.

The PCR had 60 Vbeta and 13 Jbeta primers. Produced via immunoSEQ multiplex PCR; TCRdb's table is partial and in-frame only. The sample lists about 170,000 clones, about 79% occurring once. This chain links TRBV28 with TRBJ2-7; maybe TRBD1 (5 bases). Input material: PBMCs. The sequence derives from a woman in her 50s in good health and CMV-seronegative. The CDR3 loop reads CASSFGRADSYEQYF. CDR3 coding DNA: TGTGCCAGCAGTTTTGGCAGGGCAGATTCCTACGAGCAGTACTTC.